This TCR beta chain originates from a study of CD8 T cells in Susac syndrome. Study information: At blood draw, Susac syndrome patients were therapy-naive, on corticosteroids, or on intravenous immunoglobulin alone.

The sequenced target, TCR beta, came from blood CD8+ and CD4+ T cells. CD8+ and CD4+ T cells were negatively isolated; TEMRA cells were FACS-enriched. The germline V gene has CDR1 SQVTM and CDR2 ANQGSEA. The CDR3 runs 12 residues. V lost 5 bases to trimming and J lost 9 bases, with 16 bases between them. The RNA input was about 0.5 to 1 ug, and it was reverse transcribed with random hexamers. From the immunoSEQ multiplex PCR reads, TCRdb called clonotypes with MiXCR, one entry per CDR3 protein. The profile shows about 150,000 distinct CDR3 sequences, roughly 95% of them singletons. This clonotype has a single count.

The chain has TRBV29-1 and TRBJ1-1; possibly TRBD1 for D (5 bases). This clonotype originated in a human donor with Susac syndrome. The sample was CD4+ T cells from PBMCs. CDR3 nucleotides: TGCAGCGTTCCATCCGGGGGGACCCAAGCTTTCTTT. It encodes CSVPSGGTQAFF.